This T cell receptor beta chain was retrieved from a study of a mutant IDH1 vaccine in newly diagnosed glioma. Study details: Patients got their first vaccination 4-6 weeks after radiotherapy alone, or with temozolomide cycles. Week 35 was assigned to visit V12, and week 47 was assigned to visit V13.

V lost 3 bases and J lost 7; bases outside the gene matches: 3. This CDR3 is 13 amino acids long. From germline, CDR1 is MDHEN and CDR2 SYDVKM. Worth noting for this clone: Its specificity is unknown.

Sequencing used immunoSEQ multiplex PCR; TCRdb keeps in-frame clones, though not all of them. This table holds about 56,000 clones, 80% to 85% found once. The time point here: week 47, end of study. Each dose of the vaccine consisted of 300 ug of mutant IDH1 20-mer peptide, with topical imiquimod. Patients received eight vaccinations in weeks 1, 3, 5, 7, 11, 15, 19, 23. This chain links TRBV28 with TRBJ1-5; 7 nucleotides line up with TRBD1. The sequencing here drew on PBMCs, taken from a glioma patient whose treatment included an IDH1 peptide vaccine. This sequence was found in a woman between 45 and 65 years old with glioma. The CDR3 is CASSLQGGQPQHF. The CDR3 region has the DNA TGTGCCAGCAGTTTGCAGGGGGGGCAGCCCCAGCATTTT. Complete variable domain (other parts from reference TRBV28 and TRBJ1-5): DVKVTQSSRYLVKRTGEKVFLECVQDMDHENMFWYRQDPGLGLRLIYFSYDVKMKEKGDIPEGYSVSREKKERFSLILESASTNQTSMYLCASSLQGGQPQHFGDGTRLSIL.